This T cell receptor beta chain originates from a study of PD-L1 blockade in urothelial cancer. Overall study context: Patients took up atezolizumab in the mid-2010s at 1,200 mg intravenously every 3 weeks. Study-level results: Tumor-associated clones in the blood of durable-benefit patients grew more at 3 weeks.

Comments on this clone: Its antigen remains unknown. One junction end disagrees with the germline gene, perhaps due to a read error.

Germline values: CDR1 MNHEY, CDR2 SMNVEV (reference sequence). This CDR3 comprises 13 residues. TCRdb's copy holds only in-frame clones and misses some; the assay was immunoSEQ multiplex PCR. This repertoire shows under 55,000 clones, approximately 80% found once; its top ten account for about 6%. The specimen comprised PBMCs, sampled around atezolizumab (anti-PD-L1) treatment. This receptor was identified in a middle-aged man with urothelial cancer. The genes are TRBV27 and TRBJ1-2; D uncertain. CDR3 sequence reads: CASSLYPNYGYAF. CDR3 bases: TGTGCCAGCAGTCTTTATCCTAACTATGGCTACGCCTTC.